The present entry profiles one TCR beta chain with its context. Its target is unknown. This sample is part of a study of lymphopenia after photon versus proton radiotherapy. General study findings and limits: Under photons, naive T cells and diversity fell while effector/memory populations rose. A bigger post-nadir fall in TCR diversity correlated inversely with survival time in deceased patients. Survival link was tested only in deceased patients; proton benefit remains a possibility. After lymphocyte nadir, photon-treated repertoires showed oligoclonal expansion, especially CD8+ Temra.

This table comes from immunoSEQ multiplex PCR, and its TCRdb copy is limited to in-frame clones, with some not included. The table records 55,000 to 70,000 clones, over 70% of them present only once. Sequencing was performed on peripheral blood, taken from a patient treated with proton-based radiotherapy. The TCR sequence derives from an elderly man with esophageal cancer.

CDR3 bases: TGTGCCTGGAGTGTAGGGGGGGCCGGCTACACCTTC. Translation gives CAWSVGGAGYTF. The V gene is TRBV30, the J gene TRBJ1-2, with a tentative D call TRBD1 (6 bases). Trimming shortened V by 0 bases and J by 8 bases, and 10 bases separated the two germline ends. Germline loops: CDR1 GTSNPN, CDR2 SVGIG (reference sequence). The CDR3 is 12 amino acids.